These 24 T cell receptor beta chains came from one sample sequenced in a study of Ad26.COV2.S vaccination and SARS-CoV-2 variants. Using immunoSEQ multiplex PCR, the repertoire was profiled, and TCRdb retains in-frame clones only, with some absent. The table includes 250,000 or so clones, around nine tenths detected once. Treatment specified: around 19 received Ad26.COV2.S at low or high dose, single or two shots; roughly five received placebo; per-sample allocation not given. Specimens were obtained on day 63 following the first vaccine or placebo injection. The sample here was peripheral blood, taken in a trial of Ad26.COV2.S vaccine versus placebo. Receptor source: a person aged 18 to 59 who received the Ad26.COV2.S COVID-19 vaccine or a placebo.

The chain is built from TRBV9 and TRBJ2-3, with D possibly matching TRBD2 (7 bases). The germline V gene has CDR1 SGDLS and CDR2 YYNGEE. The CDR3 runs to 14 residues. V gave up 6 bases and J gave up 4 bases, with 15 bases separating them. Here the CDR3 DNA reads TGTGCCAGCACCACGGGGGGCCCTGCAGATACGCAGTATTTT. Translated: CASTTGGPADTQYF.

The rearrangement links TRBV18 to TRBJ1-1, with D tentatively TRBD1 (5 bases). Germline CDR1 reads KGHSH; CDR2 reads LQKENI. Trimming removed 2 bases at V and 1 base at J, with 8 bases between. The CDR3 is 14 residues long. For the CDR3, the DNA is TGTGCCAGCTCACCAGGGGCGGGGAACACTGAAGCTTTCTTT. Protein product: CASSPGAGNTEAFF.

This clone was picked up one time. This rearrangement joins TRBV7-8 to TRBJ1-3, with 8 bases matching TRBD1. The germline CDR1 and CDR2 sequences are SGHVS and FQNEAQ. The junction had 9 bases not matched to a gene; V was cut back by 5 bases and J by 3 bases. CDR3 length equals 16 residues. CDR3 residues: CASSPNTGGVGNTIYF. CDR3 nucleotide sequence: TGTGCCAGCAGCCCTAACACAGGGGGGGTTGGAAACACCATATATTTT.

The CDR3 DNA reads as TGTGCCAGCAGCCCTTATAACAGCAATCAGCCCCAGCATTTT. Its protein product is CASSPYNSNQPQHF. The chain carries TRBV7-2 and TRBJ1-5; D remains unclear. Trimming shortened V by 5 bases and J by 1 base, and 9 bases separated the two germline ends. CDR1 and CDR2 (germline): SGHTA, FQGNSA. This CDR3 has 14 amino acids.

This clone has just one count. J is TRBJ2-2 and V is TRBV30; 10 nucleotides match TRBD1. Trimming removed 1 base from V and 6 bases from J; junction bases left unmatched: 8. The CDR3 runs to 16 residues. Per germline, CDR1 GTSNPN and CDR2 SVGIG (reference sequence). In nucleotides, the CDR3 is TGTGCCTGGAGTGGTCCGGGACAGGGGTTGGCCGGGGAGCTGTTTTTT. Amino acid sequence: CAWSGPGQGLAGELFF.

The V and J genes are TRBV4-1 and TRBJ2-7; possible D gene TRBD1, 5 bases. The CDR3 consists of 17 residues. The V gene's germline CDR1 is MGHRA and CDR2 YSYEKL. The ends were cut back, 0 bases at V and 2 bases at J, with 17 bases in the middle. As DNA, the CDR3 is TGCGCCAGCAGCCAAGATTGGGGCCCGGGTTTGACCTACGAGCAGTACTTC. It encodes CASSQDWGPGLTYEQYF.

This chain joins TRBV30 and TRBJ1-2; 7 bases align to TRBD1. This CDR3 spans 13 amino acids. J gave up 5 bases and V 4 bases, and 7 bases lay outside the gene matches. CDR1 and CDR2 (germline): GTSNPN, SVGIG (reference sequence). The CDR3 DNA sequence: TGTGCCTGGACGCAACTGACAGGGTATGGCTACACCTTC. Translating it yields CAWTQLTGYGYTF.

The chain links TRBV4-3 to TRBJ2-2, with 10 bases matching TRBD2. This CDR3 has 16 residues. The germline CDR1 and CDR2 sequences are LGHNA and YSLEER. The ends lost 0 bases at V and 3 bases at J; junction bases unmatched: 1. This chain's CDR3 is CASSQEGLADTGELFF. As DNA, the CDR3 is TGCGCCAGCAGCCAAGAAGGACTAGCGGACACCGGGGAGCTGTTTTTT.

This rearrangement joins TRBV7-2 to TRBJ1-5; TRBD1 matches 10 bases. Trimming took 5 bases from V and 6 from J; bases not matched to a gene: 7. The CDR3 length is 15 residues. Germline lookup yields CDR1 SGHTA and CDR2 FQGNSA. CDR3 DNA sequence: TGTGCCAGCAGCATGCGGACAGGGGGAGGTCAGCCCCAGCATTTT. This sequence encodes CASSMRTGGGQPQHF.

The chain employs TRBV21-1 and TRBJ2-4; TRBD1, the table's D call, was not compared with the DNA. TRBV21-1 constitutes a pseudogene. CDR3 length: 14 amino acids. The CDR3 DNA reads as TGTGCCAGCAGCAAAGGTCAGGGGGAAAACATTCAGTACTTC. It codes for CASSKGQGENIQYF.

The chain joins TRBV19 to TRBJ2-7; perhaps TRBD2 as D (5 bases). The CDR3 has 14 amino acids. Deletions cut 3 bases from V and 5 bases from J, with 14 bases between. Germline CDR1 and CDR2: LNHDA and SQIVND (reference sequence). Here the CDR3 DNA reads TGTGCCAGTAGTATCTCGGGGAAGATCAACGAGCAGTACGTC. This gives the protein CASSISGKINEQYV.

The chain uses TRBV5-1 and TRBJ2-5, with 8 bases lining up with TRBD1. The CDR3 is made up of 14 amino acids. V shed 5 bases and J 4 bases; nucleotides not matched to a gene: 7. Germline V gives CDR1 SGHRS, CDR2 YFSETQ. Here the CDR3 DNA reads TGCGCCAGCAGATTCGGACAGGGAGGAGAGACCCAGTACTTC. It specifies CASRFGQGGETQYF.

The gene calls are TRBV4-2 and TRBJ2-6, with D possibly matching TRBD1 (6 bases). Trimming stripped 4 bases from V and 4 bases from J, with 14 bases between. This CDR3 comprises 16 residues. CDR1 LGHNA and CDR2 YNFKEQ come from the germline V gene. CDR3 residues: CASSRSLGTGANVLTF. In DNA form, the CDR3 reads TGTGCCAGCAGCCGATCCTTGGGGACAGGGGCCAACGTCCTGACTTTC.

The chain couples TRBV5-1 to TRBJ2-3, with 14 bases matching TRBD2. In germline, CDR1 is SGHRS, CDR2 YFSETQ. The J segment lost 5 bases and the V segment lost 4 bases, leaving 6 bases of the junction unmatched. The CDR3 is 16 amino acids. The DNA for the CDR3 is TGCGCCAGCAGCACGGGACTAGCGGGAGTCCAAGATACGCAGTATTTT. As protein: CASSTGLAGVQDTQYF. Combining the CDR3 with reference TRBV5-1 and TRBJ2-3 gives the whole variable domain KAGVTQTPRYLIKTRGQQVTLSCSPISGHRSVSWYQQTPGQGLQFLFEYFSETQRNKGNFPGRFSGRQFSNSRSEMNVSTLELGDSALYLCASSTGLAGVQDTQYFGPGTRLTVL.

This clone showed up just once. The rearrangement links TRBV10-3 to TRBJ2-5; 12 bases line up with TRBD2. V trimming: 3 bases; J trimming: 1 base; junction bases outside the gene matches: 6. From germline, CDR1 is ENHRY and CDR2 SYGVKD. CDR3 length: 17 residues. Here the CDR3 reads CAISEGRTSGTQETQYF. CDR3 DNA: TGTGCCATCAGTGAAGGTCGGACTAGCGGGACCCAAGAGACCCAGTACTTC.

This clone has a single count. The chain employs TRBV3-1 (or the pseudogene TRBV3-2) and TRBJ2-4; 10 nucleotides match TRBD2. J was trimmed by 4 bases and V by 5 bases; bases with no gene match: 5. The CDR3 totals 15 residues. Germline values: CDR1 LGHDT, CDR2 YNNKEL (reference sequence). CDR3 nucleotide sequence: TGTGCCAGCAGCGTTATAGCGGGGGGAAAAAACATTCAGTACTTC. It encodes CASSVIAGGKNIQYF.

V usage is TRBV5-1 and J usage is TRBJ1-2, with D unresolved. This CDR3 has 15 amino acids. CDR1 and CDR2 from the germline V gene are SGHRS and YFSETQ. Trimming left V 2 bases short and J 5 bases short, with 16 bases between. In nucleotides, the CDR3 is TGCGCCAGCAGCTTCCCGGGCCAGACCGAGTATGGCTACACCTTC. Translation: CASSFPGQTEYGYTF.

This CDR3 reads CASSPGLAGIPQETQYF. The CDR3, as DNA: TGTGCCAGCAGCCCAGGACTAGCGGGCATCCCACAAGAGACCCAGTACTTC. The gene calls are TRBV13 and TRBJ2-5; 11 bases line up with TRBD2. Germline V gene sequence: CDR1 PRHDT, CDR2 FYEKMQ (reference sequence). The CDR3 has 17 amino acids. V shed 5 bases, J shed 2 bases, and the junction held 10 bases outside the gene matches.

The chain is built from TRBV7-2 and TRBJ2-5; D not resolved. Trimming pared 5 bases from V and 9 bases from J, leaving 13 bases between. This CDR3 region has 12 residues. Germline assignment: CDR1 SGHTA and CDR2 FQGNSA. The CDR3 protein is CASSPRLKAQYF. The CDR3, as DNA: TGTGCCAGCAGCCCCCGATTGAAGGCCCAGTACTTC.

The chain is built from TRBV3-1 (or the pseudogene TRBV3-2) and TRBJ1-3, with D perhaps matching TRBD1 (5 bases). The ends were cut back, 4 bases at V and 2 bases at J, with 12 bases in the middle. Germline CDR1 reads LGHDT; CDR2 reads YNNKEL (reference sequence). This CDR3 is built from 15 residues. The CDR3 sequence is CASSPGGSPGNTIYF. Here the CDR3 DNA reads TGTGCCAGCAGCCCGGGGGGGTCGCCTGGAAACACCATATATTTT.

The CDR3 loop reads CASSYRGGETQYF. The CDR3 DNA reads as TGTGCCAGCAGTTACAGGGGGGGAGAGACCCAGTACTTC. The chain carries TRBV6-5 and TRBJ2-5, with D perhaps TRBD2 (7 bases). From germline, CDR1 is MNHEY and CDR2 SVGAGI. The CDR3 extends over 13 amino acids. The ends were cut back, 2 bases at V and 4 bases at J, with 8 bases in the middle.

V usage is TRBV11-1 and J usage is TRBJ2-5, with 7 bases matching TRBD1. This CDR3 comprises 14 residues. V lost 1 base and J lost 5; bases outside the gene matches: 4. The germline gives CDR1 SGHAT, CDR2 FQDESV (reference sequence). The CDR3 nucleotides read TGTGCCAGCAGCTTAGGACAGGGTTGGGAGACCCAGTACTTC. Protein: CASSLGQGWETQYF.

The CDR3 region has the DNA TGTGCCAGCAGTTTACGGGGGGGCTGGCGCTACGAGCAGTACTTC. Translated, it gives CASSLRGGWRYEQYF. The V call is TRBV27, the J call TRBJ2-7, with 8 bases lining up with TRBD2. The CDR3 totals 15 residues. Germline V gene sequence: CDR1 MNHEY, CDR2 SMNVEV (reference sequence). V lost 2 bases to trimming and J lost 3 bases; unmatched junction nucleotides: 6.

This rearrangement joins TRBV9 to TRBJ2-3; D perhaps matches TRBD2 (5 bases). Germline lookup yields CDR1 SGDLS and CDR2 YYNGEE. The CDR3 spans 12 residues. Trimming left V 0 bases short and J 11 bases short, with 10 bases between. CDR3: CASSVALDWQYF. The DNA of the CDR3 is TGTGCCAGCAGCGTAGCTCTGGACTGGCAGTATTTT. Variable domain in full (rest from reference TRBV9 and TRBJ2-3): DSGVTQTPKHLITATGQRVTLRCSPRSGDLSVYWYQQSLDQGLQFLIQYYNGEERAKGNILERFSAQQFPDLHSELNLSSLELGDSALYFCASSVALDWQYFGPGTRLTVL.